The 21 T cell receptor beta chains below were found in one sample sequenced in a study of T cell responses to AZD1222 COVID-19 vaccine. Only in-frame clones appear in the TCRdb table, and some are missing; sequencing was by immunoSEQ multiplex PCR. In the table there are about 120,000 clones, approximately 90% of which are singletons. Sequenced material: peripheral blood, taken 28 days after the second AZD1222 dose. These receptors were collected from an adult who received the AZD1222 COVID-19 vaccine.

The V call is TRBV19, the J call TRBJ1-4, with a possible D match to TRBD1 (6 bases). The CDR3 extends over 15 amino acids. CDR1 and CDR2 (germline): LNHDA, SQIVND (reference sequence). The ends were cut back, 2 bases at V and 0 bases at J, with 7 bases in the middle. The CDR3 is CASSIRTATNEKLFF. The CDR3 region has the DNA TGTGCCAGTAGTATAAGGACAGCAACTAATGAAAAACTGTTTTTT.

This chain joins TRBV5-4 and TRBJ2-2; possibly TRBD2 for D (6 bases). V shed 4 bases and J shed 5 bases, with 9 bases lying between them. The CDR3 sequence is 13 residues long. Germline V gene lookup returns CDR1 SGHNT and CDR2 YYREEE (reference sequence). For the CDR3, the DNA is TGTGCCAGCAGCCACCGGGAGACCGGGGAGCTGTTTTTT. Its protein is CASSHRETGELFF.

The chain combines TRBV18 with TRBJ1-3, with D unclear. The CDR3 totals 17 residues. Trimming removed 5 bases at V and 0 bases at J, with 17 bases between. Germline CDR1 is KGHSH and CDR2 is LQKENI. CDR3 loop: CASSGLLTSSSGNTIYF. CDR3 sequence (DNA): TGTGCCAGCTCAGGCCTCTTGACGTCAAGCTCTGGAAACACCATATATTTT.

The genes are TRBV11-3 and TRBJ2-3, with unresolved D. V lost 5 bases to trimming and J lost 4 bases, with 10 bases between them. The CDR3 extends over 13 amino acids. Germline lookup yields CDR1 SGHNT and CDR2 YENEEA. CDR3 DNA: TGTGCCAGCAGCCTCAGGCATGCAGATACGCAGTATTTT. Translated, it gives CASSLRHADTQYF.

The chain links TRBV9 to TRBJ2-7, with 8 bases lining up with TRBD1. V was pared by 0 bases and J by 4 bases, with 3 bases of the junction left unmatched. CDR1 is SGDLS and CDR2 is YYNGEE in the germline V gene. The CDR3 totals 14 residues. The CDR3 here is CASSVGQGPYEQYF. The CDR3 bases are TGTGCCAGCAGCGTAGGACAGGGGCCATACGAGCAGTACTTC.

The chain uses TRBV23-1 and TRBJ1-1, with D hard to call. TRBV23-1 is placed among ORFs of uncertain function. V lost 4 bases to trimming and J lost 0 bases, with 12 bases between them. The CDR3 has 15 amino acids. The CDR3 region has the DNA TGCGCCAGCAGTCCTATCGAAGAGATGAACACTGAAGCTTTCTTT. It yields the protein CASSPIEEMNTEAFF.

This clone was picked up one time. The chain recombines TRBV7-9 with TRBJ2-7; 7 bases agree with TRBD1. The CDR3 has 15 amino acids. The J segment lost 6 bases and the V segment lost 4 bases, leaving 12 bases of the junction unmatched. Germline V gene sequence: CDR1 SEHNR, CDR2 FQNEAQ (reference sequence). CDR3 nucleotide sequence: TGTGCCAGCAGCTACGGGCCTGGGCAGGGGGTCGAGCAGTACTTC. Amino acid sequence: CASSYGPGQGVEQYF.

The rearrangement links TRBV5-8 to TRBJ2-2; unclear D gene. CDR3 length: 11 residues. CDR1 and CDR2 from the germline V gene are SGHTS and YDEGEE. With 6 bases removed from V and 5 bases from J, the gap between germline ends came to 5 bases. The CDR3 nucleotides are TGTGCCAGCACCCGAACCGGGGAGCTGTTTTTT. It encodes CASTRTGELFF.

The chain couples TRBV6-5 to TRBJ2-7; 8 positions agree with TRBD2. The CDR3 spans 15 residues. V lost 2 bases, J lost 3 bases, and 6 bases stayed unmatched. Germline CDR1 and CDR2: MNHEY and SVGAGI. The CDR3 nucleotides are TGTGCCAGCAGTTACACCGGGGGGGGCCTCTACGAGCAGTACTTC. Translation: CASSYTGGGLYEQYF.

The J gene is TRBJ2-3, the V gene TRBV11-2, with D possibly being TRBD1 or TRBD2 (5 bases each). The V and J ends lost 1 base and 2 bases respectively, with 10 bases between them. The CDR3 has 15 residues. Germline assignment: CDR1 SGHAT and CDR2 FQNNGV. CDR3 loop: CASSLGDLYTDTQYF. The CDR3 nucleotides read TGTGCCAGCAGCTTAGGGGACCTATACACAGATACGCAGTATTTT.

CDR3 region: CASSTTSFTGELFF. The CDR3, as DNA: TGCGCCAGCAGCACTACTAGTTTCACCGGGGAGCTGTTTTTT. The chain recombines TRBV5-1 with TRBJ2-2; D may be TRBD2 (5 bases). Per the germline V gene, CDR1 is SGHRS and CDR2 is YFSETQ. V dropped 4 bases and J dropped 4 bases, with 11 bases sitting between them. The CDR3 loop spans 14 amino acids.

The chain is built from TRBV5-5 and TRBJ2-7; perhaps TRBD1 as D (6 bases). Germline V gene sequence: CDR1 SGHKS, CDR2 YYEKEE (reference sequence). Trimming shortened V by 4 bases and J by 4 bases, and 12 bases separated the two germline ends. This CDR3 is 13 amino acids long. Written as DNA, the CDR3 is TGTGCCAGCAGCAACGGACAGTCGTACGAGCAGTACTTC. It encodes CASSNGQSYEQYF.

V gene TRBV7-9 combines with J gene TRBJ2-7, with 7 bases aligning to TRBD1. The germline gives CDR1 SEHNR, CDR2 FQNEAQ (reference sequence). J lost 6 bases, V lost 5 bases, and 7 bases had no gene match. CDR3 length equals 13 residues. The CDR3 DNA sequence: TGTGCCAGCAGCACTCGACAGGGATCCGAGCAGTACTTC. Translating it yields CASSTRQGSEQYF.

The genes are TRBV7-2 and TRBJ2-5; possible D gene TRBD2, 6 bases. Germline V gives CDR1 SGHTA, CDR2 FQGNSA. V was shortened by 6 bases and J by 2 bases, with 7 bases between the two germline ends. This CDR3 is built from 12 residues. For the CDR3, the DNA is TGTGCCAGCAGGGAGGGGCAAGAGACCCAGTACTTC. Amino acid sequence: CASREGQETQYF.

The chain carries TRBV19 and TRBJ1-2, with D maybe TRBD1 (5 bases). The CDR3 covers 15 residues. Trimming pared 3 bases from V and 7 bases from J, leaving 18 bases between. Germline CDR1 reads LNHDA; CDR2 reads SQIVND (reference sequence). The CDR3 nucleotides are TGTGCCAGTAGTATGCCGGGGGACCCGGTCGGTGGCTACACCTTC. Amino acids: CASSMPGDPVGGYTF.

J is TRBJ1-1 and V is TRBV7-6; D is uncertain. Germline assignment: CDR1 SGHVS and CDR2 FNYEAQ. V shed 2 bases and J shed 0 bases, with 10 bases lying between them. The CDR3 is made up of 15 amino acids. The CDR3 region is CASSLWPDMNTEAFF. CDR3 sequence (DNA): TGTGCCAGCAGCTTATGGCCAGACATGAACACTGAAGCTTTCTTT.

The rearrangement uses TRBV29-1 and TRBJ2-7; D remains unclear. The CDR3 consists of 14 residues. V gave up 6 bases and J gave up 0 bases, with 15 bases separating them. CDR1 is SQVTM, CDR2 ANQGSEA, per germline. The CDR3 DNA reads TGCAGCGTCACACACGACATCGACTCCTACGAGCAGTACTTC. It translates to CSVTHDIDSYEQYF.

V usage is TRBV11-3 and J usage is TRBJ1-5; D call uncertain. Germline-derived CDR1 and CDR2 are SGHNT and YENEEA. The CDR3 consists of 13 residues. The V and J ends lost 3 bases and 0 bases respectively, with 3 bases between them. CDR3: CASSLGSNQPQHF. CDR3 DNA: TGTGCCAGCAGCTTGGGTAGCAATCAGCCCCAGCATTTT.

The V call is TRBV20-1, the J call TRBJ2-5; D is unresolved. The CDR3 runs to 13 residues. Trimming left V 3 bases short and J 5 bases short, with 13 bases between. Germline V gene data show CDR1 as DFQATT and CDR2 as SNEGSKA (reference sequence). The CDR3 reads CSASRIVGETQYF. The CDR3 DNA is TGCAGTGCTAGTAGGATTGTTGGGGAGACCCAGTACTTC.

The chain carries TRBV19 and TRBJ1-4, with D tentatively TRBD1 (6 bases). CDR1 is LNHDA and CDR2 is SQIVND in the germline V gene (reference sequence). The CDR3 contains 14 residues. Deletions cut 6 bases from V and 0 bases from J, with 8 bases between. CDR3 sequence reads: CASSRTATNEKLFF. The DNA of the CDR3 is TGTGCCAGTAGCAGGACAGCAACTAATGAAAAACTGTTTTTT.

This chain joins TRBV11-2 and TRBJ1-5; possible D gene TRBD1, 6 bases. Germline values: CDR1 SGHAT, CDR2 FQNNGV. The CDR3 is made up of 14 amino acids. Trimming removed 2 bases at V and 7 bases at J, with 12 bases between. CDR3 bases: TGTGCCAGCAGCTTAAACGGGGGCGGACAGCCCCAGCATTTT. It is translated as CASSLNGGGQPQHF.